Below are 26 T cell receptor beta chains sequenced from a single sample in a study of T cells in Graves' hyperthyroidism and ophthalmopathy. The investigators amplified TCR beta CDR3 regions from RNA transcripts. TCR CDR3 underwent first-round RT-PCR with the HTBI primer set. TCRdb fed the multiplex PCR reads into MiXCR, producing one record per CDR3 protein. This sample has approximately 380,000 distinct CDR3 sequences, with approximately 17% found just once. Sequenced: blood. These TCRs come from a man between 18 and 29 years old with Graves' ophthalmopathy.

Only a few counts were recorded for this clonotype. The rearrangement uses TRBV7-9 and TRBJ2-1; D remains ambiguous. Trimming shortened V by 5 bases and J by 7 bases, and 3 bases separated the two germline ends. This CDR3 is 10 amino acids long. Germline V lookup: CDR1 SEHNR, CDR2 FQNEAQ (reference sequence). The CDR3 nucleotides read TGTGCCAGCAGCCAGAATGAGCAGTTCTTC. Translated, it gives CASSQNEQFF. Variable domain in full (rest from reference TRBV7-9 and TRBJ2-1): DTGVSQNPRHKITKRGQNVTFRCDPISEHNRLYWYRQTLGQGPEFLTYFQNEAQLEKSRLLSDRFSAERPKGSFSTLEIQRTEQGDSAMYLCASSQNEQFFGPGTRLTVL.

This rearrangement joins TRBV3-1 to TRBJ2-6; D call uncertain. The CDR3 extends over 14 amino acids. The germline V and J ends were trimmed by 5 bases and 3 bases, with 8 bases remaining between them. Germline lookup yields CDR1 LGHDT and CDR2 YNNKEL (reference sequence). CDR3 protein: CASSARVGANVLTF. CDR3 sequence (DNA): TGTGCCAGCAGCGCAAGAGTTGGGGCCAACGTCCTGACTTTC.

This clonotype was seen repeatedly, ten times or more. The chain carries TRBV5-5 and TRBJ1-4; D remains ambiguous. The V gene's germline CDR1 is SGHKS and CDR2 YYEKEE (reference sequence). With 4 bases removed from V and 5 bases from J, the gap between germline ends came to 9 bases. The length of the CDR3 is 13 residues. The DNA for the CDR3 is TGTGCCAGCAGCATCGGACGGAATGAAAAACTGTTTTTT. Amino acid sequence: CASSIGRNEKLFF.

There are a few counts of this clonotype. This rearrangement joins TRBV28 to TRBJ1-5; the D gene is possibly TRBD1 (6 bases). This CDR3 is built from 15 residues. CDR1 and CDR2 (germline): MDHEN, SYDVKM. The V end was cut by 5 bases, the J end by 4 bases, with 15 bases between. CDR3 nucleotides: TGTGCCAGCAGTCCGCTGCAGGGGCTTAATCAGCCCCAGCATTTT. Residues: CASSPLQGLNQPQHF.

This clonotype was counted a few times. J is TRBJ1-5 and V is TRBV7-6; D might be TRBD1 (6 bases). Per the germline V gene, CDR1 is SGHVS and CDR2 is FNYEAQ. The V end lost 0 bases, the J end lost 7 bases, and 16 bases lay between the germline ends. This CDR3 has 16 residues. The CDR3 spells CASSLAPLAGVQPQHF. The CDR3 nucleotides are TGTGCCAGCAGCTTAGCCCCGTTGGCAGGGGTGCAGCCCCAGCATTTT.

This clonotype has more than one count but fewer than ten. V gene TRBV7-8 combines with J gene TRBJ2-5, with unresolved D. This CDR3 is 13 amino acids long. The germline V gene encodes CDR1 SGHVS and CDR2 FQNEAQ. V was clipped by 4 bases and J by 0 bases, with 6 bases between them. CDR3 nucleotide sequence: TGTGCCAGCAGCTCGGCTTACCAAGAGACCCAGTACTTC. Translated: CASSSAYQETQYF.

In this sample, this clonotype turned up a few times. The rearrangement uses TRBV5-1 and TRBJ1-3; D ambiguous. The CDR3 extends over 14 amino acids. V dropped 4 bases and J dropped 2 bases, with 10 bases sitting between them. Germline V lookup: CDR1 SGHRS, CDR2 YFSETQ. The CDR3 DNA follows: TGCGCCAGCAGCGCGGCGGGGACTGGAAACACCATATATTTT. It codes for CASSAAGTGNTIYF. The entire variable domain, with the rest obtained from reference TRBV5-1 and TRBJ1-3, is as follows: KAGVTQTPRYLIKTRGQQVTLSCSPISGHRSVSWYQQTPGQGLQFLFEYFSETQRNKGNFPGRFSGRQFSNSRSEMNVSTLELGDSALYLCASSAAGTGNTIYFGEGSWLTVV.

This chain links TRBV5-1 with TRBJ1-1, with a weak D call TRBD1 (6 bases). CDR1 is SGHRS and CDR2 is YFSETQ in the germline V gene. The CDR3 contains 16 residues. The V gene lost 3 bases and the J gene lost 5 bases, with 20 bases spanning the gap. The CDR3 protein is CASSWGASGLSTEAFF. The CDR3 DNA sequence: TGCGCCAGCAGCTGGGGGGCCTCCGGGCTTAGTACTGAAGCTTTCTTT.

This clonotype was counted at least ten times. The J gene is TRBJ2-7, the V gene TRBV2; D tentatively fits TRBD1 or TRBD2 (6 bases each). The V and J ends lost 6 bases and 2 bases respectively, with 11 bases between them. This CDR3 region has 13 residues. Germline V lookup: CDR1 SNHLY, CDR2 FYNNEI. The CDR3 is CASRGGGTYEQYF. The CDR3 DNA sequence: TGTGCCAGCAGAGGAGGGGGAACCTACGAGCAGTACTTC.

This clonotype was seen more than once but under ten times. The V and J genes are TRBV20-1 and TRBJ1-5; D may be TRBD1 (5 bases). CDR3 length: 15 amino acids. V was clipped by 5 bases and J by 1 base, with 15 bases between them. Germline V CDR1 and CDR2: DFQATT, SNEGSKA (reference sequence). CDR3 bases: TGCAGTGCTTCCCTTTGGGCAGGGAGCAATCAGCCCCAGCATTTT. The encoded protein is CSASLWAGSNQPQHF.

This clonotype showed up many times. This sequence joins TRBV5-1 and TRBJ2-7; 7 nucleotides align to TRBD2. The J segment lost 3 bases and the V segment lost 4 bases, leaving 7 bases of the junction unmatched. There are 14 residues in the CDR3. CDR1 is SGHRS, CDR2 YFSETQ, per germline. The CDR3 DNA reads TGCGCCAGCAGCGCAAGCGGGATGTACTACGAGCAGTACTTC. It is translated as CASSASGMYYEQYF.

A remark on this clonotype: A clone one base away is much larger, so this may be a read error. This chain uses TRBV7-2 with TRBJ2-1; D gene ambiguous. This CDR3 comprises 14 residues. The germline V and J ends were trimmed by 1 base and 2 bases, with 6 bases remaining between them. Looked up from germline, CDR1 is SGHTA and CDR2 is FQGNSA. The DNA for the CDR3 is TGTGCCAGCAGCTTAGAACCGACCTACAATGAGCAGTTCTTC. Translated, it gives CASSLEPTYNEQFF.

This clonotype was detected many times. The V gene is TRBV2, the J gene TRBJ1-1; D is unclear. Germline CDR1 reads SNHLY; CDR2 reads FYNNEI. This CDR3 comprises 15 residues. Trimming stripped 6 bases from V and 0 bases from J, with 14 bases between. In nucleotides, the CDR3 is TGTGCCAGCAGGAGTGAGGGCAGCATGAACACTGAAGCTTTCTTT. Translation gives CASRSEGSMNTEAFF.

The table lists this clonotype with a few counts. The rearrangement uses TRBV7-9 and TRBJ2-5, with TRBD2 matching 10 bases. Unmatched junction bases numbered 10, after V lost 6 bases and J lost 3 bases. The CDR3 covers 16 residues. The V gene's germline CDR1 is SEHNR and CDR2 FQNEAQ (reference sequence). The CDR3 here is CASSRDSSGGKETQYF. The CDR3 nucleotides are TGTGCCAGCAGTCGGGACTCTAGCGGGGGCAAAGAGACCCAGTACTTC.

In its sample, this clonotype was seen a few times. The gene calls are TRBV18 and TRBJ1-2, with a weak D call TRBD1 (5 bases). CDR1 is KGHSH and CDR2 is LQKENI in the germline V gene. V was clipped by 3 bases and J by 4 bases, with 15 bases between them. This CDR3 is built from 15 residues. In nucleotides, the CDR3 is TGTGCCAGCTCACCGGTGACGGACACCAGCTATGGCTACACCTTC. As protein: CASSPVTDTSYGYTF.

CDR3 protein: CASSSRALAGETQYF. As DNA, the CDR3 is TGTGCCAGCAGTTCAAGAGCCCTAGCGGGAGAGACCCAGTACTTC. The chain has TRBV12-3 or TRBV12-4 and TRBJ2-5; 8 bases align to TRBD2. The J segment lost 4 bases and the V segment lost 4 bases, leaving 8 bases of the junction unmatched. The CDR3 sequence is 15 residues long.

This clonotype occurred many times. The V call is TRBV7-3, the J call TRBJ2-1; tentative D call: TRBD2 (6 bases). Germline V gene data show CDR1 as SGHTA and CDR2 as FQGTGA. V lost 1 base and J lost 3, with 10 bases in between. The CDR3 runs to 15 residues. CDR3 bases: TGTGCCAGCAGCTTAAGCGGGGACCACTACAATGAGCAGTTCTTC. Residues: CASSLSGDHYNEQFF.

The V and J genes are TRBV6-2 or TRBV6-3 and TRBJ1-6; D unclear. The CDR3 sequence is 13 residues long. V gave up 5 bases and J gave up 7 bases, with 9 bases separating them. The germline gives CDR1 MNHEY, CDR2 SVGEGT. CDR3 sequence: CASSDTPNSPLHF. In DNA form, the CDR3 reads TGTGCCAGCAGTGACACCCCAAATTCACCCCTCCACTTT.

This clonotype appeared many times. The rearrangement uses TRBV2 and TRBJ2-7; D might be TRBD2 (5 bases). Trimming took off 6 bases at V and 2 bases at J, with 11 bases between the two ends. Looked up from germline, CDR1 is SNHLY and CDR2 is FYNNEI. The CDR3 length is 13 residues. Here the CDR3 DNA reads TGTGCCAGCAGACTAGACGGAGCCTACGAGCAGTACTTC. Protein: CASRLDGAYEQYF.

This clonotype has a count of ten or more. This chain links TRBV3-1 with TRBJ1-6; a possible D gene is TRBD1 (5 bases). The germline V gene has CDR1 LGHDT and CDR2 YNNKEL (reference sequence). V was cut by 1 base and J by 7 bases, with 14 bases left in between. The CDR3 loop spans 16 amino acids. In nucleotides, the CDR3 is TGTGCCAGCAGCCAAGGGGGCCGGGACGGAAATTCACCCCTCCACTTT. Translation: CASSQGGRDGNSPLHF.

The table lists this clonotype with a few counts. The V and J genes are TRBV28 and TRBJ2-2, with 7 bases aligning to TRBD1. The V segment lost 2 bases and the J segment 6 bases; nucleotides outside the gene matches: 9. The CDR3 runs 16 residues. The V gene's germline CDR1 is MDHEN and CDR2 SYDVKM. The CDR3 DNA sequence: TGTGCCAGCAGTTTACTACAGGGGAGAAGCCCCGGGGAGCTGTTTTTT. It translates to CASSLLQGRSPGELFF. Full variable domain (missing parts from reference TRBV28 and TRBJ2-2): DVKVTQSSRYLVKRTGEKVFLECVQDMDHENMFWYRQDPGLGLRLIYFSYDVKMKEKGDIPEGYSVSREKKERFSLILESASTNQTSMYLCASSLLQGRSPGELFFGEGSRLTVL.

This clonotype turned up a few times. The J gene is TRBJ2-7, the V gene TRBV14, with D possibly TRBD1 on 5 matching bases. V was trimmed by 3 bases and J by 1 base, leaving 7 bases between them. CDR1 and CDR2 from the germline V gene are SGHDN and FVKESK. This CDR3 is built from 13 residues. The DNA of the CDR3 is TGTGCCAGCAGCCACAGGGATTCCTACGAGCAGTACTTC. Translation gives CASSHRDSYEQYF.

This clonotype has at least ten counts. The rearrangement links TRBV5-1 to TRBJ1-1, with D tentatively TRBD1 (6 bases). Germline CDR1 is SGHRS and CDR2 is YFSETQ. The CDR3 length is 15 residues. V gave up 4 bases and J gave up 6 bases, with 19 bases separating them. CDR3: CASSPATGWSPEAFF. CDR3 sequence (DNA): TGCGCCAGCAGCCCTGCCACAGGGTGGAGTCCTGAAGCTTTCTTT.

Here the CDR3 reads CASSYSGGLETQYF. The CDR3 DNA is TGTGCCAGCAGTTACTCGGGGGGTTTGGAGACCCAGTACTTC. The rearrangement joins TRBV6-6 to TRBJ2-5, with D perhaps matching TRBD2 (6 bases). In germline, CDR1 is MNHNY, CDR2 SVGAGI (reference sequence). This CDR3 comprises 14 residues. V was shortened by 0 bases and J by 5 bases, with 10 bases between the two germline ends.

V and J are TRBV12-3 or TRBV12-4 and TRBJ2-4, with TRBD2 matching over 7 bases. After removal of 5 bases from V and 1 base from J, the junction contained 5 bases not matched to a gene. The CDR3 extends over 15 amino acids. The DNA of the CDR3 is TGTGCCAGCAGTGATGGGGGGGGGGCCAAAAACATTCAGTACTTC. The encoded protein is CASSDGGGAKNIQYF.

This clonotype was recorded many times. The chain has TRBV29-1 and TRBJ1-1, with D perhaps TRBD1 (6 bases). With 4 bases removed from V and 5 bases from J, the gap between germline ends came to 14 bases. CDR3 size: 13 residues. Germline V gene lookup returns CDR1 SQVTM and CDR2 ANQGSEA. The CDR3 nucleotides are TGCAGCGTTGTATCGGGGGCTTGGACTGAAGCTTTCTTT. It translates to CSVVSGAWTEAFF.